A selection of T cell receptor beta chains follows, all from one sample in a study of T cells after yellow fever vaccination. TCRdb independently ran MiXCR on the 5' RACE reads; one entry per CDR3 protein. The sample has around 340,000 distinct CDR3 sequences; about 9.5% are singletons. This specimen was PBMCs, taken on the day of the first yellow fever vaccination. All receptors derive from a man between 18 and 35 years old who received the YFV17D yellow fever vaccine. CDR3s include the opening cysteine and the closing phenylalanine or tryptophan. The order of the fields is clone size, J gene, V gene, D gene, CDR3 DNA, CDR3 protein. D genes are given only for firm matches. Expanded clones get a size class; other rows say once, few or many, or leave the size out.

clone_size: many
j_call: TRBJ2-3
v_call: TRBV4-2
d_call: .
cdr3_nt: TGTGCCAGCAGCCAAAACATCGGAGTCAGCACAGATACGCAGTATTTT
cdr3_aa: CASSQNIGVSTDTQYF

clone_size: once
j_call: TRBJ1-1
v_call: TRBV29-1
d_call: .
cdr3_nt: TGCAGCGTCGTGGGGAGGGGCTCCTACACTGAAGCTTTCTTT
cdr3_aa: CSVVGRGSYTEAFF

clone_size: few
j_call: TRBJ2-5
v_call: TRBV7-9
d_call: .
cdr3_nt: TGTGCCAGCAGCTTAGTCGCAGAGACCCAGTACTTC
cdr3_aa: CASSLVAETQYF

clone_size: few
j_call: TRBJ1-1
v_call: TRBV6-1
d_call: .
cdr3_nt: TGTGCCAGCAGTATCGTAGAGGGGCGTGCGACTGAAGCTTTCTTT
cdr3_aa: CASSIVEGRATEAFF

clone_size: few
j_call: TRBJ2-7
v_call: TRBV20-1
d_call: TRBD2
cdr3_nt: TGCAGTGCTAGAGATGAAGCGGGGGTTAGCTCCTACGAGCAGTACTTC
cdr3_aa: CSARDEAGVSSYEQYF

clone_size: few
j_call: TRBJ2-5
v_call: TRBV29-1
d_call: TRBD2
cdr3_nt: TGCAGCGTTGAAGCGGGGGGAGAGACCCAGTACTTC
cdr3_aa: CSVEAGGETQYF

clone_size: .
j_call: TRBJ2-1
v_call: TRBV7-2
d_call: .
cdr3_nt: TGTGCCAGCACTCGATCCGGCTCCTACAATGAGCAGTTCTTC
cdr3_aa: CASTRSGSYNEQFF

clone_size: .
j_call: TRBJ2-3
v_call: TRBV2
d_call: TRBD1
cdr3_nt: TGTGCCGGGGACAGGAATCCCACAGATACGCAGTATTTT
cdr3_aa: CAGDRNPTDTQYF

clone_size: few
j_call: TRBJ2-1
v_call: TRBV7-2
d_call: .
cdr3_nt: TGTGCCAGCAGCTTGGAGTTTCGCGGTTACAATGAGCAGTTCTTC
cdr3_aa: CASSLEFRGYNEQFF

clone_size: few
j_call: TRBJ1-5
v_call: TRBV7-2
d_call: .
cdr3_nt: TGTGCCAGCAGCCCCGCCGCAGGGAACGGCCAGCCCCAGCATTTT
cdr3_aa: CASSPAAGNGQPQHF

clone_size: few
j_call: TRBJ1-5
v_call: TRBV30
d_call: .
cdr3_nt: TGTGCCTGGAGCATGGGACATTATAGCAATCAGCCCCAGCATTTT
cdr3_aa: CAWSMGHYSNQPQHF

clone_size: .
j_call: TRBJ1-2
v_call: TRBV12-3/TRBV12-4
d_call: .
cdr3_nt: TGTGCCAGCAAACCATCCAACACGGAGGGTAGCTACACCTTC
cdr3_aa: CASKPSNTEGSYTF

clone_size: .
j_call: TRBJ1-5
v_call: TRBV18
d_call: .
cdr3_nt: TGTGCCAGCTCCGAGGGGGTGGGCAATCAGCCCCAGCATTTT
cdr3_aa: CASSEGVGNQPQHF

clone_size: few
j_call: TRBJ2-3
v_call: TRBV20-1
d_call: .
cdr3_nt: TGCAGTGCGCAAGGCCCCCCAGGACCTAACACAGATACGCAGTATTTT
cdr3_aa: CSAQGPPGPNTDTQYF

clone_size: .
j_call: TRBJ1-2
v_call: TRBV20-1
d_call: .
cdr3_nt: TGCAGTGCTGGGGACGGTAACTATGGCTACACCTTC
cdr3_aa: CSAGDGNYGYTF

clone_size: .
j_call: TRBJ2-7
v_call: TRBV9
d_call: .
cdr3_nt: TGTGCCAGCAGCGAAGAAGGAAACTACGAGCAGTACTTC
cdr3_aa: CASSEEGNYEQYF

clone_size: .
j_call: TRBJ1-1
v_call: TRBV29-1
d_call: .
cdr3_nt: TGCAGCGTTGACCCGGTCGACGTTATGAACACTGAAGCTTTCTTT
cdr3_aa: CSVDPVDVMNTEAFF

clone_size: .
j_call: TRBJ2-2
v_call: TRBV29-1
d_call: TRBD1
cdr3_nt: TGCAGCGTTACCCTCCAGGGGGCGGGTGACACCGGGGAGCTGTTTTTT
cdr3_aa: CSVTLQGAGDTGELFF

clone_size: many
j_call: TRBJ2-5
v_call: TRBV7-2
d_call: TRBD2
cdr3_nt: TGTGCCAGCAGCTCTAGCGGGGAGACCCAGTACTTC
cdr3_aa: CASSSSGETQYF

clone_size: few
j_call: TRBJ1-6
v_call: TRBV18
d_call: .
cdr3_nt: TGTGCCAGCTCACCCGGTGGGGGCTCCCGGAATTCACCCCTCCACTTT
cdr3_aa: CASSPGGGSRNSPLHF

clone_size: few
j_call: TRBJ1-2
v_call: TRBV28
d_call: TRBD1
cdr3_nt: TGTGCCAGCAGTTTGCTCGGACAGGGTTTGAAGAATGGCTACACCTTC
cdr3_aa: CASSLLGQGLKNGYTF

clone_size: many
j_call: TRBJ2-5
v_call: TRBV12-3/TRBV12-4
d_call: .
cdr3_nt: TGTGCCAGCACCGTGGGGGAGACCCAGTACTTC
cdr3_aa: CASTVGETQYF

clone_size: many
j_call: TRBJ2-1
v_call: TRBV5-1
d_call: .
cdr3_nt: TGCGCCAGCACGACGGGACGGACGTACAATGAGCAGTTCTTC
cdr3_aa: CASTTGRTYNEQFF

clone_size: many
j_call: TRBJ1-5
v_call: TRBV6-2/TRBV6-3
d_call: .
cdr3_nt: TGTGCCAGCGGACAGTCTCAGCCCCAGCATTTT
cdr3_aa: CASGQSQPQHF

clone_size: .
j_call: TRBJ2-1
v_call: TRBV19
d_call: .
cdr3_nt: TGTGCCAGCAGGGACCTGAGCTCCTACAATGAGCAGTTCTTC
cdr3_aa: CASRDLSSYNEQFF

clone_size: .
j_call: TRBJ1-1
v_call: TRBV5-1
d_call: .
cdr3_nt: TGCGCCAGCAGCCGGGAACGCACGAACACTGAAGCTTTCTTT
cdr3_aa: CASSRERTNTEAFF

clone_size: few
j_call: TRBJ2-5
v_call: TRBV20-1
d_call: .
cdr3_nt: TGCAGTGCCCCCCGAGAACATCAAGAGACCCAGTACTTC
cdr3_aa: CSAPREHQETQYF

clone_size: few
j_call: TRBJ2-3
v_call: TRBV28
d_call: TRBD1
cdr3_nt: TGTGCCAGCAGTTTGGGGACAGCCGCAGATACGCAGTATTTT
cdr3_aa: CASSLGTAADTQYF

clone_size: few
j_call: TRBJ1-6
v_call: TRBV29-1
d_call: .
cdr3_nt: TGCAGCGTTGGATACCAGTTTAATTCACCCCTCCACTTT
cdr3_aa: CSVGYQFNSPLHF

clone_size: many
j_call: TRBJ2-7
v_call: TRBV12-3/TRBV12-4
d_call: .
cdr3_nt: TGTGCCAGCAGCCCCGGGTTGGGGGCCTACGAGCAGTACTTC
cdr3_aa: CASSPGLGAYEQYF

clone_size: many
j_call: TRBJ2-7
v_call: TRBV6-1
d_call: .
cdr3_nt: TGTGCCAGCAGGGAGCAGGGTGGGTACGAGCAGTACTTC
cdr3_aa: CASREQGGYEQYF

clone_size: many
j_call: TRBJ2-7
v_call: TRBV7-2
d_call: .
cdr3_nt: TGTGCCAGCAGCTCCAGGCAGGGGTCCTACGAGCAGTACTTC
cdr3_aa: CASSSRQGSYEQYF

clone_size: many
j_call: TRBJ2-1
v_call: TRBV4-1
d_call: .
cdr3_nt: TGCGCCAGCAGCCAAGGTGTCGGGGGTCCTAGCTCCTACAATGAGCAGTTCTTC
cdr3_aa: CASSQGVGGPSSYNEQFF

clone_size: many
j_call: TRBJ1-1
v_call: TRBV20-1
d_call: .
cdr3_nt: TGCAGTGCTAGTGACGGATTCATGAACACTGAAGCTTTCTTT
cdr3_aa: CSASDGFMNTEAFF

clone_size: many
j_call: TRBJ1-1
v_call: TRBV4-2
d_call: .
cdr3_nt: TGTGCCAGCAGCCAAGAGGAGAGGGCTGAAGCTTTCTTT
cdr3_aa: CASSQEERAEAFF

clone_size: few
j_call: TRBJ1-6
v_call: TRBV12-3/TRBV12-4
d_call: .
cdr3_nt: TGTGCCAGCAGTTTAGGATCGGGTCAGTCACCCCTCCACTTT
cdr3_aa: CASSLGSGQSPLHF

clone_size: few
j_call: TRBJ1-6
v_call: TRBV12-3/TRBV12-4
d_call: .
cdr3_nt: TGTGCCAGCAGTTTAGGCGACGTCGTCCCCCTCCACTTT
cdr3_aa: CASSLGDVVPLHF

clone_size: .
j_call: TRBJ2-1
v_call: TRBV29-1
d_call: TRBD1
cdr3_nt: TGCAGCGCTACAGGGGTCTACAATGAGCAGTTCTTC
cdr3_aa: CSATGVYNEQFF

clone_size: .
j_call: TRBJ2-7
v_call: TRBV21-1
d_call: .
cdr3_nt: TGTGCCAGCAGCATCGAAAACAGGCCGGATACTTACGAGCAGTACTTC
cdr3_aa: CASSIENRPDTYEQYF

clone_size: .
j_call: TRBJ1-3
v_call: TRBV7-8
d_call: .
cdr3_nt: TGTGCCAGCAGCTTAACCCGGACAGCCTCTGGAAACACCATATATTTT
cdr3_aa: CASSLTRTASGNTIYF

clone_size: few
j_call: TRBJ1-5
v_call: TRBV7-2
d_call: TRBD1
cdr3_nt: TGTGCCAGCAGCTCAGGGGGCGGTCAGCCCCAGCATTTT
cdr3_aa: CASSSGGGQPQHF

clone_size: .
j_call: TRBJ2-1
v_call: TRBV7-3
d_call: TRBD1
cdr3_nt: TGTGCCAGCAGCTTGGTCGGACAGGGCCTCAATGAGCAGTTCTTC
cdr3_aa: CASSLVGQGLNEQFF

clone_size: .
j_call: TRBJ2-3
v_call: TRBV9
d_call: .
cdr3_nt: TGTGCCAGCAGCGTAGACGGGGGTAGCACAGATACGCAGTATTTT
cdr3_aa: CASSVDGGSTDTQYF

clone_size: few
j_call: TRBJ2-7
v_call: TRBV27
d_call: .
cdr3_nt: TGTGCCAGCAGCGAAACAGGGTACCACGAGCAGTACTTC
cdr3_aa: CASSETGYHEQYF

clone_size: few
j_call: TRBJ2-1
v_call: TRBV7-9
d_call: .
cdr3_nt: TGTGCCAGCAGATACCTCAGCTCCTACAATGAGCAGTTCTTC
cdr3_aa: CASRYLSSYNEQFF

clone_size: .
j_call: TRBJ2-7
v_call: TRBV20-1
d_call: TRBD1
cdr3_nt: TGCAGTGCTAGAGGGGGACAGTCGTACGAGCAGTACTTC
cdr3_aa: CSARGGQSYEQYF

clone_size: few
j_call: TRBJ2-5
v_call: TRBV12-3/TRBV12-4
d_call: .
cdr3_nt: TGTGCCAGCAGCAAGGCCAGGGTTGGGGAGACCCAGTACTTC
cdr3_aa: CASSKARVGETQYF

clone_size: .
j_call: TRBJ1-1
v_call: TRBV6-5
d_call: .
cdr3_nt: TGTGCCAGCAGTTACTCGATATTGACAGCTGACATGAACACTGAAGCTTTCTTT
cdr3_aa: CASSYSILTADMNTEAFF

clone_size: .
j_call: TRBJ1-5
v_call: TRBV5-4
d_call: TRBD1
cdr3_nt: TGTGCCAGCAGCTCGTCCCCGGTGGATCTGTTAGTCAGGGGGCGCGACCAGCCCCAGCATTTT
cdr3_aa: CASSSSPVDLLVRGRDQPQHF

clone_size: few
j_call: TRBJ1-2
v_call: TRBV20-1
d_call: .
cdr3_nt: TGCAGTGCTAGAGCCGGGGGTACGATTGATGGCTACACCTTC
cdr3_aa: CSARAGGTIDGYTF